This T cell receptor beta chain stems from a study of T-cell reconstitution after alpha-beta-depleted transplantation in children. Study-wide points: When one year had passed after transplant, most T-cell counts and diversity came from newly produced T cells.

The CDR3 is 13 amino acids. V lost 1 base to trimming and J lost 5 bases, with 11 bases between them. CDR1 is DFQATT and CDR2 is SNEGSKA in the germline V gene (reference sequence). This clonotype is termed medium-sized. The target antigen is unknown. Unique molecular identifiers were incorporated into the prepared TCRbeta library. One entry per CDR3 protein results from TCRdb running MiXCR on the PCR reads. The sample contains about 7,900 distinct CDR3 sequences, about 32% of which appear only once. The TCR sequence derives from a boy under two years old who had a stem cell transplant for SCID, so the T cells may come from the graft donor. The starting material was peripheral blood, obtained 60 days after TCRalphabeta/CD19-depleted stem cell transplant. The J gene is TRBJ1-2, the V gene TRBV20-1, with a tentative D call TRBD1 (6 bases). In DNA, the CDR3 is TGCAGTGCTAGAGCCACAGGGTTATATGGCTACACCTTC. Protein sequence: CSARATGLYGYTF.